Listed below are T cell receptor beta chains from one sample, sequenced in a study of blood T cell repertoires in COVID-19. Sequenced by immunoSEQ multiplex PCR; TCRdb stores in-frame clones only, minus some. There are about 140,000 clones in the sample; roughly 81% occur only once, and roughly 8.6% lies in the top ten. Sequencing input: peripheral blood. The receptors come from a woman in her fifties or sixties with active or convalescent COVID-19. Each CDR3 is given with its conserved first and last residue. D genes are given only for firm matches. Where a row states a size, it is once, few, many or the class of an expanded clone; other rows omit it.

clone_size	d_call	v_call	j_call	cdr3_nt	cdr3_aa
-	-	TRBV29-1	TRBJ2-3	TGCAGCGCTATGGCGGGCCCCATTGGCACAGATACGCAGTATTTT	CSAMAGPIGTDTQYF
-	-	TRBV5-1	TRBJ1-2	TGCGCCAGCAGCCCGCAGTGGCAGGGGTATGGCTACACCTTC	CASSPQWQGYGYTF
few	-	TRBV7-8	TRBJ2-7	TGTGCCAGCAGCTTAGGTGTGCGCGGTGACGAGCAGTACTTC	CASSLGVRGDEQYF
-	-	TRBV7-9	TRBJ2-7	TGTGCCAGCAGCTTAGAACTGCGGAGCTCCTACGAGCAGTACTTC	CASSLELRSSYEQYF
-	-	TRBV11-2	TRBJ1-1	TGTGCCAGCAGCTCAGGGGTGTACACTGAAGCTTTCTTT	CASSSGVYTEAFF
-	TRBD1	TRBV5-1	TRBJ2-5	TGCGCCAGCACCGAGACAGGGAAAGAGACCCAGTACTTC	CASTETGKETQYF
-	-	TRBV15	TRBJ1-4	TGTGCCACCAGCAGGGACACAGGGTGGGGATATGAAAAACTGTTTTTT	CATSRDTGWGYEKLFF
-	TRBD1	TRBV11-2	TRBJ1-2	TGTGCCAGCAGGACAGGGGGCTTCTCCTATGGCTACACCTTC	CASRTGGFSYGYTF
-	-	TRBV2	TRBJ2-2	TGTGCCAGCAGTGAAGATGGGCAGGACACCGGGGAGCTGTTTTTT	CASSEDGQDTGELFF
-	TRBD2	TRBV6-5	TRBJ2-3	TGTGCCAGCAGTTACCAGCGGGGGAACACAGATACGCAGTATTTT	CASSYQRGNTDTQYF
-	TRBD1	TRBV30	TRBJ1-2	TGTGCCTGGGAGGGGACAGCTTATGGCTACACCTTC	CAWEGTAYGYTF
once	TRBD1	TRBV7-8	TRBJ1-5	TGTGCCAGCAGCTCGGGACAGCATCAGCCCCAGCATTTT	CASSSGQHQPQHF
-	-	TRBV7-6	TRBJ2-7	TGTGCCAGCAGCTTAGAAACTTCCCCACGTTACGAGCAGTACTTC	CASSLETSPRYEQYF
-	TRBD2	TRBV10-3	TRBJ2-7	TGTGCCATCAGTGAGTCGGTAGGTGGGGAGCGGGGGATCTCCTACGAGCAGTACTTC	CAISESVGGERGISYEQYF
-	-	TRBV28	TRBJ1-5	TGTGCCAGCAGTTTATGGTCGGGGCAGGGAGGTCAGCCCCAGCATTTT	CASSLWSGQGGQPQHF
-	TRBD2	TRBV6-5	TRBJ2-7	TGTGCCAGCAGTTACTCGGGCGGGAGCTCCTACGAGCAGTACTTC	CASSYSGGSSYEQYF
-	-	TRBV19	TRBJ2-7	TGTGCCAGTAGTATCACCCCCCTATCCCCGGCGGGGATCTCCTACGAGCAGTACTTC	CASSITPLSPAGISYEQYF
-	TRBD1	TRBV6-5	TRBJ1-4	TGTGCCAGCAGGACAGGGGTTAATGAAAAACTGTTTTTT	CASRTGVNEKLFF
-	TRBD2	TRBV19	TRBJ2-1	TGTGCCAGTAGTCTAACGGGACTAGCGGGAGGGCCTGGTAGGAATGAGCAGTTCTTC	CASSLTGLAGGPGRNEQFF
-	-	TRBV18	TRBJ1-3	TGTGCCAGCTCAACAGACATAAACTCTGGAAACACCATATATTTT	CASSTDINSGNTIYF
-	TRBD2	TRBV4-2	TRBJ2-3	TGTGCCAGCAGCCCCATGCTAGCGGGAGTTGGAGATACGCAGTATTTT	CASSPMLAGVGDTQYF
-	TRBD1	TRBV30	TRBJ1-1	TGTGCCTGGAGCCAGGGGGCGTGGACTGAAGCTTTCTTT	CAWSQGAWTEAFF
-	-	TRBV18	TRBJ2-1	TGTGCCAGCTCAGGGCAGGGGAGGGATGAGCAGTTCTTC	CASSGQGRDEQFF
few	TRBD1	TRBV24-1	TRBJ2-1	TGTGCCACCAGTGAGGACAGGGGCGGGTATGAGCAGTTCTTC	CATSEDRGGYEQFF
-	TRBD1	TRBV18	TRBJ2-5	TGTGCCAGCTCTCCCCGGGACAGGGGGTACCAAGAGACCCAGTACTTC	CASSPRDRGYQETQYF
-	TRBD2	TRBV30	TRBJ2-1	TGTGCCTGGAGTGTTCGCGGGAGGCTCCCCAATGAGCAGTTCTTC	CAWSVRGRLPNEQFF
-	TRBD1	TRBV5-4	TRBJ2-7	TGTGCCAGCAGTCCGGACAGGGGAAGCTACGAGCAGTACTTC	CASSPDRGSYEQYF
-	TRBD1	TRBV4-3	TRBJ2-7	TGCGCCAGCAGCCAAACCGGGACAGGGCTCCCCTCCGAGCAGTACTTC	CASSQTGTGLPSEQYF
-	TRBD1	TRBV3-1/TRBV3-2	TRBJ1-2	TGTGCCAGCAGCCCCAGGACAGGGTCTCTCTATGGCTACACCTTC	CASSPRTGSLYGYTF
-	TRBD1	TRBV30	TRBJ1-6	TGTGCCTGGAGTCCCAGGGGGGCCTTTAATTCACCCCTCCACTTT	CAWSPRGAFNSPLHF
-	TRBD1	TRBV18	TRBJ1-2	TGTGCCAGCTCCCCAAGGACAGGGCCCGCCGATCGGGGCTACACCTTC	CASSPRTGPADRGYTF
-	-	TRBV7-8	TRBJ1-1	TGTGCCAGCAGCTTAGTAACCAACAGGTTTCTGACTGAAGCTTTCTTT	CASSLVTNRFLTEAFF
-	-	TRBV7-2	TRBJ1-4	TGTGCCAGCAGCTTTGGGCCTTCCTCTAATGAAAAACTGTTTTTT	CASSFGPSSNEKLFF
-	-	TRBV14	TRBJ1-5	TGTGCCAGCAGCCAAGAAGGTTCACAGGGTGGGCAGCCCCAGCATTTT	CASSQEGSQGGQPQHF
few	-	TRBV7-9	TRBJ1-3	TGTGCCAGCAGCTTATATGGGGGCAGTTCTGGAAACACCATATATTTT	CASSLYGGSSGNTIYF
-	-	TRBV25-1	TRBJ2-2	TGTGCCAGCAGTGTGGGGGCTAGCCGGGCCGGGGAGCTGTTTTTT	CASSVGASRAGELFF
-	TRBD2	TRBV5-1	TRBJ2-1	TGCGCCAGCAGCTCCGGACTAGCGGGGGGGTTAGATGAGCAGTTCTTC	CASSSGLAGGLDEQFF
-	-	TRBV11-2	TRBJ1-2	TGTGCCAGCAGCTTCCGCTATGGCTACACCTTC	CASSFRYGYTF
few	TRBD1	TRBV9	TRBJ1-2	TGTGCCAGCAGCGTAGGACGGACAGGGGATGGCTACACCTTC	CASSVGRTGDGYTF
once	TRBD2	TRBV4-2	TRBJ2-1	TGTGCCAGCAGCCAAGAAGGGACTAGTATAAATGAGCAGTTCTTC	CASSQEGTSINEQFF
-	TRBD1	TRBV6-2/TRBV6-3	TRBJ2-2	TGTGCCAGCAGTTGGGGACAGGGGGTCACCGGGGAGCTGTTTTTT	CASSWGQGVTGELFF
-	-	TRBV18	TRBJ2-1	TGTGCCAGCTCACCCCAGGGAGGGGGTGAGCAGTTCTTC	CASSPQGGGEQFF
-	-	TRBV2	TRBJ2-5	TGTGCCAGCAGAGGCCAAAGGGGTGGTCGGGAGACCCAGTACTTC	CASRGQRGGRETQYF
-	-	TRBV29-1	TRBJ2-5	TGCAGCGTTGATCGTGGGGGCCTTCTCGGGGCTAAGTACTTC	CSVDRGGLLGAKYF
-	-	TRBV3-1/TRBV3-2	TRBJ2-4	TGTGCCAGCAGCCCGGTGCGGGGCGCGGAAGCCAAAAACATTCAGTACTTC	CASSPVRGAEAKNIQYF
once	TRBD2	TRBV3-1/TRBV3-2	TRBJ2-2	TGTGCCAGCAGCCAAGCGGGTATTCCGGGACTAGCGGGAGAGGACACCGGGGAGCTGTTTTTT	CASSQAGIPGLAGEDTGELFF
-	TRBD1	TRBV18	TRBJ1-3	TGTGCCAGCTCCCGGGACAGGGGGACGCATGGAAACACCATATATTTT	CASSRDRGTHGNTIYF
-	TRBD1	TRBV6-2/TRBV6-3	TRBJ2-2	TGTGCCAGCAGCCAACAGAAGACAGGGGGGAAAACCGGGGAGCTGTTTTTT	CASSQQKTGGKTGELFF
few	TRBD2	TRBV6-6	TRBJ2-3	TGTGCCAGCAGTCCTCCTCGGACTAGCGGGAGCACAGATACGCAGTATTTT	CASSPPRTSGSTDTQYF
-	-	TRBV7-2	TRBJ2-2	TGTGCCAGCAGCCCCATTGGACACCCGAACACCGGGGAGCTGTTTTTT	CASSPIGHPNTGELFF
few	-	TRBV30	TRBJ1-2	TGTGCCTGGAGTCCTACAGGTTTCCGGAACTATGGCTACACCTTC	CAWSPTGFRNYGYTF
-	-	TRBV12-3/TRBV12-4	TRBJ2-1	TGTGCCAGCAGTCCCGGGGGTGGGAATGAGCAGTTCTTC	CASSPGGGNEQFF